This T cell receptor beta chain is drawn from a study of monozygotic twins with inflammatory bowel disease. Study results and caveats: Discordant twins showed the same repertoire similarity as concordant twins, possibly from limited power. Immunosuppressive treatments differing between patients may have added repertoire variability.

Comments on this clonotype: Its antigen is currently unknown.

It was roughly 3.5 ug of total RNA that each TCR library used. TCRdb reworked the 5' RACE reads into one entry per CDR3 protein, no DNA. The table lists a few hundred thousand distinct CDR3 sequences. Germline lookup yields CDR1 LGHDT and CDR2 YNNKEL (reference sequence). This CDR3 is 14 amino acids long. The sample consisted of blood. The sequence was obtained from a human donor with ulcerative colitis or Crohn's disease, or a healthy co-twin of an affected twin (not recorded which). V is TRBV3-1 and J is TRBJ2-7; TCRdb outputs TRBD1, but without DNA this stays unchecked. CDR3 region: CASSQDWAGGEQYF.